What follows are 2 T cell receptor beta chains derived from one specimen sequenced in a study of glioma-infiltrating T cells. Using RNA template, CDR3s of TCR alpha and beta were amplified with iRepertoire arm-PCR. MiXCR, run by TCRdb on the multiplex PCR reads, gives a single entry per CDR3 protein. The sample lists fewer than 500,000 distinct CDR3 sequences; around 45% were seen once. Sequencing was carried out using glioma tissue, nonneoplastic brain tissue, or PBMCs (not recorded which). These receptors were obtained from a human donor with low-grade glioma or glioblastoma, undergoing nonglioma brain surgery, or in good health (not recorded which).

The rearrangement links TRBV7-2 to TRBJ1-5; D gene ambiguous. Germline V gives CDR1 SGHTA, CDR2 FQGNSA. The CDR3 is 14 amino acids. Trimming pared 10 bases from V and 7 bases from J, leaving 20 bases between. The CDR3 region is CATQTSDRSQPQHF. The CDR3 nucleotides read TGTGCCACCCAGACGTCAGACCGTTCCCAGCCCCAGCATTTT.

The chain employs TRBV4-2 and TRBJ1-1, with a weak D call TRBD1 (5 bases). Trimming pared 4 bases from V and 1 base from J, leaving 16 bases between. CDR1 is LGHNA, CDR2 YNFKEQ, per germline. The CDR3 has 16 amino acids. CDR3 in DNA: TGTGCCAGCAGCCTGGACCTCCAGACAGCGAACACTGAAGCTTTCTTT. This gives the protein CASSLDLQTANTEAFF.